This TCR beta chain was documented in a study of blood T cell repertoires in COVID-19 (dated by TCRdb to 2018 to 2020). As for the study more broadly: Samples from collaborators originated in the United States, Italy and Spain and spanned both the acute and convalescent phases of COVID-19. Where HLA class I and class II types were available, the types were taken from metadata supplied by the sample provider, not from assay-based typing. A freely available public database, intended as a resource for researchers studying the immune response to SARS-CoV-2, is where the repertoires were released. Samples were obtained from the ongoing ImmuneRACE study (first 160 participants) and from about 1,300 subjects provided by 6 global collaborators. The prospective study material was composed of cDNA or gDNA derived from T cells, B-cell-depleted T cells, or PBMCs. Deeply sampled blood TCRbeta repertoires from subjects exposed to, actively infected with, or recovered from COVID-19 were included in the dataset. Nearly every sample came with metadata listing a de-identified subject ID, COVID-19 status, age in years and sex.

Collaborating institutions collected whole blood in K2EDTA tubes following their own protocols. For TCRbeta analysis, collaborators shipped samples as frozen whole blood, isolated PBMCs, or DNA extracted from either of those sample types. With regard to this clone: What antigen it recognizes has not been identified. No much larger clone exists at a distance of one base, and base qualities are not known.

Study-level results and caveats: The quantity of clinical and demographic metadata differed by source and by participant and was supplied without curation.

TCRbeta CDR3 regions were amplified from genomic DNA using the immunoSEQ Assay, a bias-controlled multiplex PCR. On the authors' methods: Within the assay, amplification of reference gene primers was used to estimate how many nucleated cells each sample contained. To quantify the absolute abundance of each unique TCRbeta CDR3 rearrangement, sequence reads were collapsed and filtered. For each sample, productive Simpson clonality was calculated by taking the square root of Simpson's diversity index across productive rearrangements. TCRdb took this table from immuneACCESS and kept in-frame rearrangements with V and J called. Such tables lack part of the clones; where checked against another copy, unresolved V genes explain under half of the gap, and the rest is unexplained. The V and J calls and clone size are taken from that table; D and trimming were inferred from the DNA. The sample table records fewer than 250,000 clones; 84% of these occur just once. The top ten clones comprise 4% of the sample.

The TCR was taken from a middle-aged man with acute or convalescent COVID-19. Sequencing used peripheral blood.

The nucleotide sequence is given as TGTGCCAGCAGTACTCAAAATCAGCCCCAGCATTTT. Its amino acids are CASSTQNQPQHF. The chain uses TRBV3-1 (or the pseudogene TRBV3-2) and TRBJ1-5, with the D segment identity uncertain. Trimming costs V 6 bases and J 4 bases, and their ends lie 7 bases apart. Reading the germline V gene (reference sequence) gives CDR1 LGHDT and CDR2 YNNKEL. Its CDR3 holds 12 amino acids, cysteine through phenylalanine. Solely the CDR3 DNA is kept, with 36 bases framed from the first base.